What follows are 4 T cell receptor beta chains derived from one specimen sequenced in a study of HIV-infected patients and healthy controls. 500 ng RNA was reverse transcribed with alpha and beta constant-region primers. Separate chain-specific third strand synthesis with multiplexing indices produced the alpha and beta libraries. TCRdb called the 5' RACE reads again in MiXCR, with one record for every CDR3 protein. In the table there are more than 9,500 distinct CDR3 sequences, 7% to 7.5% of which are singletons. The repertoire came from unfractionated whole blood and reflected all unsorted peripheral T cells. The material sequenced was blood, taken before antiretroviral therapy. Source of these receptors: an adult with HIV infection.

Relative to its sample, this clonotype is medium-sized. The J gene is TRBJ1-1, the V gene TRBV6-6; D ambiguous. This CDR3 is 12 amino acids long. Germline V CDR1 and CDR2: MNHNY, SVGAGI (reference sequence). The V and J ends lost 2 bases and 5 bases respectively, with 6 bases between them. CDR3 amino acids: CASSYGGTEAFF. The DNA for the CDR3 is TGTGCCAGCAGTTACGGAGGGACTGAAGCTTTCTTT.

This clonotype was picked up many times. The chain combines TRBV29-1 with TRBJ2-7; TRBD1 matches at 11 bases. CDR1 is SQVTM, CDR2 ANQGSEA, per germline. The CDR3 extends over 13 amino acids. V trimming: 7 bases; J trimming: 3 bases; junction bases outside the gene matches: 5. CDR3 sequence (DNA): TGCAGCGCCTGGACAGGGGGCCTCTACGAGCAGTACTTC. This sequence encodes CSAWTGGLYEQYF.

This clonotype was detected only a few times. CDR3 bases: TGTGCCAGCAGCCCCGGGACTAGCGGGGGGATCTCCCACACCGGGGAGCTGTTTTTT. This codes for CASSPGTSGGISHTGELFF. The chain joins TRBV7-3 to TRBJ2-2; 15 bases match TRBD2. The V gene end was trimmed by 5 bases and the J gene end by 3 bases; junction bases not matched to a gene: 10. This CDR3 region has 19 residues. The germline V gene encodes CDR1 SGHTA and CDR2 FQGTGA.

This clonotype was found many times. This chain connects TRBV20-1 to TRBJ2-7; possible D gene TRBD1, 5 bases. The CDR3 consists of 11 residues. Trimming took off 7 bases at V and 4 bases at J, with 11 bases between the two ends. CDR1 DFQATT and CDR2 SNEGSKA come from the germline V gene (reference sequence). The CDR3 region is CSVRVSYEQYF. Written as DNA, the CDR3 is TGCAGTGTCAGGGTATCATACGAGCAGTACTTC.